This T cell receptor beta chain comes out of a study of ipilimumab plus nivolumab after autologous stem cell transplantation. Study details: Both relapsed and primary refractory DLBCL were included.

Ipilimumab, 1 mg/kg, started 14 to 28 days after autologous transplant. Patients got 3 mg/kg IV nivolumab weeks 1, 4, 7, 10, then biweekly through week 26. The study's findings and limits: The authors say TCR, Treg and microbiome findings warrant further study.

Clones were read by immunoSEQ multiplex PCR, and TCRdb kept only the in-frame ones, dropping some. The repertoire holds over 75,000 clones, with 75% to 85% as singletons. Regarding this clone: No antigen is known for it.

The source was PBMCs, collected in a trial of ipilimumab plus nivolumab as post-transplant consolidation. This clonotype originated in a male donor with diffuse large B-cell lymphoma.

The CDR3 DNA sequence: TGCGCCAGCAGCTTGTTGGCACCAGGGGCTAACTATGGCTACACCTTC. The encoded protein is CASSLLAPGANYGYTF. This chain joins TRBV5-1 and TRBJ1-2; D possibly corresponds to TRBD1 (6 bases). Per the germline V gene, CDR1 is SGHRS and CDR2 is YFSETQ. The CDR3 has 16 residues. V was trimmed by 1 base and J by 0 bases, leaving 13 bases between them. The variable domain in full, completed from reference TRBV5-1 and TRBJ1-2, reads KAGVTQTPRYLIKTRGQQVTLSCSPISGHRSVSWYQQTPGQGLQFLFEYFSETQRNKGNFPGRFSGRQFSNSRSEMNVSTLELGDSALYLCASSLLAPGANYGYTFGSGTRLTVV.